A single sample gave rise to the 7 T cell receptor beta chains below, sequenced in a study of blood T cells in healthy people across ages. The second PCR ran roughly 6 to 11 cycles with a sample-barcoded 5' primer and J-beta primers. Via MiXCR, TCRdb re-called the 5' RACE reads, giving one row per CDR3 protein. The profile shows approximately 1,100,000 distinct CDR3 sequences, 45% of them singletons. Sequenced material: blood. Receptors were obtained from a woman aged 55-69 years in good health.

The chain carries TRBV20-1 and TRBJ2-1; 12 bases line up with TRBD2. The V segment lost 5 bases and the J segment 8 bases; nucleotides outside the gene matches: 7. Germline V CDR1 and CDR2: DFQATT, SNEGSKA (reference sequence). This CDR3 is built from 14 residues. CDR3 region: CSAQRTSGTDEQFF. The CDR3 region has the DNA TGCAGTGCTCAGAGGACTAGCGGGACCGATGAGCAGTTCTTC.

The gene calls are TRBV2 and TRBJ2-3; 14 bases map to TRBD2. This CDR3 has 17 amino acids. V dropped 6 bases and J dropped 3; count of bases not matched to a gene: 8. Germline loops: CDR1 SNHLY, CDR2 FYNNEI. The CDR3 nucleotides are TGTGCCAGCAGCCTTGGTGGGACTAGCGGGAGAACAGATACGCAGTATTTT. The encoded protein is CASSLGGTSGRTDTQYF.

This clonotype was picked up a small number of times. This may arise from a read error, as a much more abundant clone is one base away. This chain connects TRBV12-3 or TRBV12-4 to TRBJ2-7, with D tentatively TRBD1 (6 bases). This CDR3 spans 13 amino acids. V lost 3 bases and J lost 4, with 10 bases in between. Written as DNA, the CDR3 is TGTGCCAGCAGTTTCCAACAGGGTTACGAGCAGTACTTC. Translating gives CASSFQQGYEQYF.

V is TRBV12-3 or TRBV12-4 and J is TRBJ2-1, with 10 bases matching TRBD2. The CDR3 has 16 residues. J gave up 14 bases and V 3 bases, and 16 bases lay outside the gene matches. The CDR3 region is CASSFPTGASGSDEFF. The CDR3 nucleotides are TGTGCCAGCAGTTTCCCAACGGGTGCTAGCGGGAGTGACGAGTTCTTC.

The CDR3 loop reads CASGLRGGQFF. The CDR3 nucleotides are TGTGCCAGCGGCCTTCGGGGTGGGCAGTTCTTC. The V call is TRBV12-3 or TRBV12-4, the J call TRBJ2-1, with D possibly TRBD2 on 5 matching bases. The germline V and J ends were trimmed by 8 bases and 12 bases, with 14 bases remaining between them. This CDR3 comprises 11 residues.

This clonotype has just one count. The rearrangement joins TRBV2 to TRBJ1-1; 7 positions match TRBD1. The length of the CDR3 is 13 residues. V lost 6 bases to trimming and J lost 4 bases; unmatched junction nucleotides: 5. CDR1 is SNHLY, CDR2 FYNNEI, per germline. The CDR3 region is CASRDDRATEAFF. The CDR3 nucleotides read TGTGCCAGCAGGGATGACAGGGCCACTGAAGCTTTCTTT.

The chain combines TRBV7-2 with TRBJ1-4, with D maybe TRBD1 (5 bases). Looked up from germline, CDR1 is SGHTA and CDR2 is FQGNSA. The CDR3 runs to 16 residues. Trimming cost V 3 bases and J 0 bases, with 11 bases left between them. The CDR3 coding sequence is TGTGCCAGCAGCTTTTTGGGGGATGCAACTAATGAAAAACTGTTTTTT. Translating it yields CASSFLGDATNEKLFF.